Below, 15 T cell receptor beta chains from the same sample are listed, as sequenced in a study of blood T cell repertoires in COVID-19. Measured with immunoSEQ multiplex PCR; TCRdb has only the in-frame clones, and not every one. This table has roughly 70,000 clones, over 75% appearing once. Sequencing used peripheral blood. These TCRs come from a woman aged 60-75 years with acute or convalescent COVID-19.

The CDR3 DNA reads as TGTGCCAGCAGTGGGCACGGAAGCTCCTATAATTCACCCCTCCACTTT. It specifies CASSGHGSSYNSPLHF. This chain uses TRBV28 with TRBJ1-6; D is undetermined. This CDR3 is 16 amino acids long. CDR1 and CDR2 from the germline V gene are MDHEN and SYDVKM. Between the trimmed V and J ends, which lost 5 bases and 0 bases, there was a span of 11 bases.

This rearrangement joins TRBV3-1 (or the pseudogene TRBV3-2) to TRBJ1-2; D call uncertain. V was clipped by 4 bases and J by 4 bases, with 16 bases between them. Germline V lookup: CDR1 LGHDT, CDR2 YNNKEL (reference sequence). This CDR3 has 15 residues. For the CDR3, the DNA is TGTGCCAGCAGCCCCACCACCGGGGAGGGCTATGGCTACACCTTC. Residues: CASSPTTGEGYGYTF.

The rearrangement uses TRBV27 and TRBJ2-1, with 9 bases matching TRBD2. Trimming removed 1 base from V and 4 bases from J; junction bases left unmatched: 2. In germline, CDR1 is MNHEY, CDR2 SMNVEV (reference sequence). The CDR3 loop spans 15 amino acids. DNA of the CDR3: TGTGCCAGCAGTTTATTAGCGGGGGTGTACAATGAGCAGTTCTTC. Protein sequence: CASSLLAGVYNEQFF.

The CDR3 DNA follows: TGTGCCTGGAGTAGAGGGACAAGCAATCAGCCCCAGCATTTT. Protein product: CAWSRGTSNQPQHF. V usage is TRBV30 and J usage is TRBJ1-5, with D perhaps matching TRBD1 (6 bases). The CDR3 is 14 residues long. Trimming took 2 bases from V and 1 from J, leaving 9 bases between them. Germline lookup yields CDR1 GTSNPN and CDR2 SVGIG (reference sequence). Drawing the rest from reference TRBV30 and TRBJ1-5, the complete variable domain is SQTIHQWPATLVQPVGSPLSLECTVEGTSNPNLYWYRQAAGRGLQLLFYSVGIGQISSEVPQNLSASRPQDRQFILSSKKLLLSDSGFYLCAWSRGTSNQPQHFGDGTRLSIL.

The chain is built from TRBV28 and TRBJ1-1; 7 positions agree with TRBD1. The CDR3 has 16 amino acids. The J segment lost 0 bases and the V segment lost 4 bases, leaving 8 bases of the junction unmatched. Germline V gives CDR1 MDHEN, CDR2 SYDVKM. The CDR3 coding sequence is TGTGCCAGCAGTTCCCCATGGACAGGAGTGAACACTGAAGCTTTCTTT. Translating it yields CASSSPWTGVNTEAFF.

The chain employs TRBV27 and TRBJ1-2, with 7 bases fitting TRBD1. The junction had 9 bases not matched to a gene; V was cut back by 6 bases and J by 8 bases. This CDR3 has 13 residues. Per germline, CDR1 MNHEY and CDR2 SMNVEV (reference sequence). The CDR3 bases are TGTGCCAGCAGCCCACAGGGGTATCGGGGCTACACCTTC. It translates to CASSPQGYRGYTF.

The chain is built from TRBV2 and TRBJ1-1; TRBD1 agrees at 7 bases. The CDR3 has 14 residues. The junction had 7 bases not matched to a gene; V was cut back by 6 bases and J by 3 bases. Looked up from germline, CDR1 is SNHLY and CDR2 is FYNNEI. The CDR3 coding sequence is TGTGCCAGCAGGCCGAGACAGGGTCACACTGAAGCTTTCTTT. Translated, it gives CASRPRQGHTEAFF.

This clone was seen a few times. The chain carries TRBV18 and TRBJ1-2; D unclear. The V gene lost 4 bases and the J gene lost 4 bases, with 13 bases spanning the gap. The V gene's germline CDR1 is KGHSH and CDR2 LQKENI. The CDR3 spans 14 residues. CDR3: CASSHDLTGYGYTF. DNA for the CDR3: TGTGCCAGCTCACACGATCTCACGGGCTATGGCTACACCTTC.

The genes are TRBV3-1 (or the pseudogene TRBV3-2) and TRBJ2-1; D perhaps matches TRBD2 (6 bases). CDR3 size: 13 residues. With 4 bases removed from V and 9 bases from J, the gap between germline ends came to 13 bases. Germline CDR1 and CDR2: LGHDT and YNNKEL (reference sequence). The CDR3 reads CASSPGGPSEQFF. CDR3 DNA sequence: TGTGCCAGCAGCCCTGGAGGGCCTAGTGAGCAGTTCTTC.

This clone has a count of ten or more. The chain couples TRBV27 to TRBJ2-7; the D is unclear. This CDR3 has 13 amino acids. V lost 5 bases and J 1 base, leaving 9 bases between the germline ends. The V gene's germline CDR1 is MNHEY and CDR2 SMNVEV (reference sequence). The CDR3 loop is CASSTRKSYEQYF. DNA of the CDR3: TGTGCCAGCAGTACCAGGAAATCCTACGAGCAGTACTTC.

J is TRBJ1-2 and V is TRBV4-2; 10 bases map to TRBD1. This CDR3 spans 14 amino acids. Per germline, CDR1 LGHNA and CDR2 YNFKEQ. J was trimmed by 5 bases and V by 5 bases; bases with no gene match: 5. The CDR3 loop reads CASSSTGGPYGYTF. The CDR3, as DNA: TGTGCCAGCAGCTCGACAGGGGGCCCATATGGCTACACCTTC.

The chain combines TRBV19 with TRBJ1-1, with TRBD1 identical over 10 bases. CDR1 and CDR2 from the germline V gene are LNHDA and SQIVND (reference sequence). The CDR3 length is 18 residues. With V trimmed by 5 bases and J by 5 bases, 17 bases remained unmatched. CDR3 DNA sequence: TGTGCCAGTAGTCCGCTCTCCCCCGGGACAGGGGTCGGAACTGAAGCTTTCTTT. This sequence encodes CASSPLSPGTGVGTEAFF.

The CDR3 here is CAISGTTWSYEQYF. CDR3 coding DNA: TGTGCCATCAGTGGGACTACTTGGTCCTACGAGCAGTACTTC. V gene TRBV10-3 combines with J gene TRBJ2-7, with D possibly being TRBD2 (6 bases). Per germline, CDR1 ENHRY and CDR2 SYGVKD. CDR3 length: 14 amino acids. V lost 4 bases, J lost 1 base, and 11 bases lay in between.

The table lists this clone with many counts. The chain couples TRBV5-1 to TRBJ1-1; D not certain. Germline V gene data show CDR1 as SGHRS and CDR2 as YFSETQ. V lost 6 bases and J 0 bases, leaving 9 bases between the germline ends. This CDR3 is 13 amino acids long. CDR3 sequence (DNA): TGCGCCAGCAAAACCGAGATGAACACTGAAGCTTTCTTT. Protein: CASKTEMNTEAFF.

This chain connects TRBV11-2 to TRBJ1-4; the D gene is possibly TRBD1 (6 bases). V lost 5 bases to trimming and J lost 5 bases, with 15 bases between them. From germline, CDR1 is SGHAT and CDR2 FQNNGV. The CDR3 contains 15 residues. The chain's CDR3 is CASSAQGWVNEKLFF. In DNA, the CDR3 is TGTGCCAGCAGCGCACAGGGATGGGTAAATGAAAAACTGTTTTTT.